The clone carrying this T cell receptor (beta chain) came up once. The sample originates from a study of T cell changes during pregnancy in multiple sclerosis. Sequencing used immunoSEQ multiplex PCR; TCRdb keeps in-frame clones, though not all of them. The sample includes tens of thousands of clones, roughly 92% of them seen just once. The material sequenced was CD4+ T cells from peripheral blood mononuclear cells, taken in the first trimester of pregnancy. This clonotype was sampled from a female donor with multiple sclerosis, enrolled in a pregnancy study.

The CDR3: CASSYSGQGPSPLHF. The CDR3 region has the DNA TGTGCCAGCAGTTACTCGGGACAGGGTCCCTCACCCCTCCACTTT. The V gene is TRBV6-5, the J gene TRBJ1-6, with 9 bases aligning to TRBD1. The V gene end was trimmed by 0 bases and the J gene end by 10 bases; junction bases not matched to a gene: 4. There are 15 residues in the CDR3. Germline lookup yields CDR1 MNHEY and CDR2 SVGAGI.